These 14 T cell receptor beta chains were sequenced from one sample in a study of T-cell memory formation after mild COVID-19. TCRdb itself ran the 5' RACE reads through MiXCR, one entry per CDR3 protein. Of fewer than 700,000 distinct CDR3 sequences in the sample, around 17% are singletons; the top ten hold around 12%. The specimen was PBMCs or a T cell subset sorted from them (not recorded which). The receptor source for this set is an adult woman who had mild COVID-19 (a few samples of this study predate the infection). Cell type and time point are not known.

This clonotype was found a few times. CDR3 nucleotide sequence: TGTGCCACCAGTGACGAAACGGGAGGGCCTGAGACCCAGTACTTC. Translating it yields CATSDETGGPETQYF. The V gene is TRBV24-1, the J gene TRBJ2-5; 8 positions match TRBD2. This CDR3 has 15 amino acids. Germline CDR1 is KGHDR and CDR2 is SFDVKD. V gave up 4 bases and J gave up 5 bases; unmatched junction bases: 8.

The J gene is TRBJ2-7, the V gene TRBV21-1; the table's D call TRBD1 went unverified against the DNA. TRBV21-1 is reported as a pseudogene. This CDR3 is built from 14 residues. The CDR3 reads CASSKRGRPYEQYF. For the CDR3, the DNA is TGTGCCAGCAGCAAAAGGGGGCGACCCTACGAGCAGTACTTC.

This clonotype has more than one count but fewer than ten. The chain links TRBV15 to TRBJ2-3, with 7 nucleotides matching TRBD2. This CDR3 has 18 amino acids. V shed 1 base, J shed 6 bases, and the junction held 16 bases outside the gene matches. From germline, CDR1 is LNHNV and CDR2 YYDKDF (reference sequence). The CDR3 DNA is TGTGCCACCAGCAGAGGCTTGGGGGGGACTATCCACAGGGATACGCAGTATTTT. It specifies CATSRGLGGTIHRDTQYF.

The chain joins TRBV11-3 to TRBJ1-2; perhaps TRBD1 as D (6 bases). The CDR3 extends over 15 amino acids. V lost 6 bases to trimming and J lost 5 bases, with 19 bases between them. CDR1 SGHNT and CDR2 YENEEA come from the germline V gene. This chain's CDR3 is CASRDSQGHRYGYTF. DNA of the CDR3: TGTGCCAGCAGGGACAGCCAGGGGCATCGATATGGCTACACCTTC.

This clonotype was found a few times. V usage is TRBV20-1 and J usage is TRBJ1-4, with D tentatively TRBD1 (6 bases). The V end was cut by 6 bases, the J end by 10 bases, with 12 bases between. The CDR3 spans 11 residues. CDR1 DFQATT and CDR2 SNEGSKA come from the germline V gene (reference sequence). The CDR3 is CSAQGGGKLFF. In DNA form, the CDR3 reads TGCAGTGCACAGGGAGGGGGAAAACTGTTTTTT.

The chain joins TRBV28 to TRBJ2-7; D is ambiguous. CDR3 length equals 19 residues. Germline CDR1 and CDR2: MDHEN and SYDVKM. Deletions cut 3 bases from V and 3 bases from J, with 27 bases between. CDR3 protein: CASSLGRPNRALFLYEQYF. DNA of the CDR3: TGTGCCAGCAGTTTGGGAAGACCGAATAGGGCCTTGTTTCTCTACGAGCAGTACTTC.

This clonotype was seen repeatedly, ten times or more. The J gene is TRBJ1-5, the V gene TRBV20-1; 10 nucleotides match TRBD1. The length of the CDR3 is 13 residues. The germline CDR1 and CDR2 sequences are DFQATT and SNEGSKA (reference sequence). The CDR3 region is CSAGTGVGQPQHF. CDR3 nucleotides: TGCAGCGCCGGGACAGGGGTAGGTCAGCCCCAGCATTTT.

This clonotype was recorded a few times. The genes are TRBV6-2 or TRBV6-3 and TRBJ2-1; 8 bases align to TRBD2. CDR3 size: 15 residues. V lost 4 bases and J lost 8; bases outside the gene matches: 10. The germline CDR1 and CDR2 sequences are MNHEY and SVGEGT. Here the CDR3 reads CASSLGAGGGYEQFF. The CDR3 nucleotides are TGTGCCAGCAGTTTAGGGGCGGGAGGTGGGTATGAGCAGTTCTTC.

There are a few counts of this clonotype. The CDR3, as DNA: TGTGCCAGCAGCTTGGGACTAGCGTCTCCCTACGAGCAGTACTTC. Protein: CASSLGLASPYEQYF. V is TRBV7-9 and J is TRBJ2-7; 10 bases map to TRBD2. This CDR3 has 15 amino acids. Germline trimming cut 3 bases from V and 2 bases from J; bases unmatched to any gene: 4. Germline V gene data show CDR1 as SEHNR and CDR2 as FQNEAQ (reference sequence).

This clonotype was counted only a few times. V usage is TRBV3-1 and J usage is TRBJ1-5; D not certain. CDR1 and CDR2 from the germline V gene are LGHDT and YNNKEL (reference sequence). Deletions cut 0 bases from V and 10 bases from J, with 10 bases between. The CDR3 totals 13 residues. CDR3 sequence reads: CASSQDLGLPQHF. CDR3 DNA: TGTGCCAGCAGCCAAGATTTGGGCCTACCCCAGCATTTT.

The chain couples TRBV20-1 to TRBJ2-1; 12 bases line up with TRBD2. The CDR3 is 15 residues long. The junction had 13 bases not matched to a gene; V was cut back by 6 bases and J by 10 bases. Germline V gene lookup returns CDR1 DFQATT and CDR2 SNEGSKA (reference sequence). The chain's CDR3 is CSAPNLAGGLSEQFF. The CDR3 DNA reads TGCAGTGCCCCAAACCTAGCGGGGGGGCTGTCGGAGCAGTTCTTC.

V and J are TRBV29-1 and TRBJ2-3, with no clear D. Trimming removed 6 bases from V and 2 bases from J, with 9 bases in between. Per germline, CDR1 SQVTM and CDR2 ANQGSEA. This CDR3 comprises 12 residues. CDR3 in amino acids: CSVPHPTDTQYF. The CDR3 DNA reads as TGCAGCGTCCCGCACCCCACAGATACGCAGTATTTT.

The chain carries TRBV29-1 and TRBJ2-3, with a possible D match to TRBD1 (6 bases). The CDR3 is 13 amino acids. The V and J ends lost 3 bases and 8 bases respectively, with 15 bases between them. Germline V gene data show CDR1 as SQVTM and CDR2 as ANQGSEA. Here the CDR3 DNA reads TGCAGCGTTGAGGGGGCGCGGAGAGGTACGCAGTATTTT. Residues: CSVEGARRGTQYF.

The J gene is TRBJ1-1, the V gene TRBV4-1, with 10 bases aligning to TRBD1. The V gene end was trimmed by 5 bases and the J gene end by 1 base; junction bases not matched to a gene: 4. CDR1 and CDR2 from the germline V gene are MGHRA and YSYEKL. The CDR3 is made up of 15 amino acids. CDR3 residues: CASSRGTGANTEAFF. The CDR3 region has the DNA TGCGCCAGCAGCAGGGGGACAGGGGCGAACACTGAAGCTTTCTTT.